The T cell receptor (beta chain) described here comes from a study of T cells in Graves' hyperthyroidism and ophthalmopathy. Study-wide context: The initial diagnosis was the point when peripheral blood was collected, ahead of any treatment. Findings and limits, study-wide: Model predictions of ophthalmopathy came a median about six months before onset.

This clonotype was recorded once. Its target is not known. Germline V gene lookup returns CDR1 WSHSY and CDR2 SAAADI. This CDR3 comprises 14 residues. The junction had 2 bases not matched to a gene; V was cut back by 8 bases and J by 0 bases. TCR beta CDR3 regions were amplified from RNA. TCR CDR3 underwent first-round RT-PCR with the HTBI primer set. Via MiXCR, TCRdb re-called the multiplex PCR reads, giving one row per CDR3 protein. The data contain about 840,000 distinct CDR3 sequences, 38% of them singletons. This TCR came from a young man with Graves' hyperthyroidism. Specimen: blood. The V call is TRBV10-2, the J call TRBJ1-5, with TRBD1 matching over 9 bases. The CDR3 spells CASWTGDSNQPQHF. The CDR3 DNA follows: TGCGCCAGCTGGACAGGGGATAGCAATCAGCCCCAGCATTTT.